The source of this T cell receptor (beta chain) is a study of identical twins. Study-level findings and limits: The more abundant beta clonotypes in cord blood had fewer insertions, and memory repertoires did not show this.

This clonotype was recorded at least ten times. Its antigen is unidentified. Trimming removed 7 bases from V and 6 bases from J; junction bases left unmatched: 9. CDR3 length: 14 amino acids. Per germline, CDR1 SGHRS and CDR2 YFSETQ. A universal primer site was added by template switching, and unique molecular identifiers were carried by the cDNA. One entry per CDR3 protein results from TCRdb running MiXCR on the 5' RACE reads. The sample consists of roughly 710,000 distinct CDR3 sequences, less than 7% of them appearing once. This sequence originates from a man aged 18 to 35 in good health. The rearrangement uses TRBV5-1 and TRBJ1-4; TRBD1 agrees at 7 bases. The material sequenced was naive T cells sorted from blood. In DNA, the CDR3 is TGCGCCAGCGCGACAGGGACCGTCGATGAAAAACTGTTTTTT. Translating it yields CASATGTVDEKLFF.